These 28 T cell receptor beta chains came from one sample sequenced in a study of CD8 T cells in Susac syndrome. RNA in amounts of about 0.45 to 1 ug was reverse transcribed with random hexamers. Via MiXCR, TCRdb re-called the immunoSEQ multiplex PCR reads, giving one row per CDR3 protein. The table shows 150,000 to 200,000 distinct CDR3 sequences, with around 94% occurring only once. Sequenced input: CD4+ T cells from PBMCs. The receptors were sampled from a human donor in good health.

This chain links TRBV6-2 or TRBV6-3 with TRBJ1-5; D gene uncertain. From germline, CDR1 is MNHEY and CDR2 SVGEGT. CDR3 length: 14 residues. V gave up 6 bases and J gave up 0 bases, with 9 bases separating them. CDR3 residues: CASSDPYSNQPQHF. The CDR3 DNA is TGTGCCAGCAGCGACCCCTATAGCAATCAGCCCCAGCATTTT.

This rearrangement joins TRBV20-1 to TRBJ2-3; D is unclear. V was cut by 4 bases and J by 2 bases, with 10 bases left in between. The CDR3 contains 13 residues. Germline lookup yields CDR1 DFQATT and CDR2 SNEGSKA (reference sequence). This CDR3 is CSAIPYYTDTQYF. The CDR3 DNA reads as TGCAGTGCTATCCCCTACTACACAGATACGCAGTATTTT.

The chain has TRBV19 and TRBJ2-3, with a possible D match to TRBD1 (6 bases). Looked up from germline, CDR1 is LNHDA and CDR2 is SQIVND (reference sequence). The CDR3 is made up of 15 amino acids. V was pared by 6 bases and J by 0 bases, with 13 bases between. In nucleotides, the CDR3 is TGTGCCAGTAGCAGGACAGTCCTTAGCACAGATACGCAGTATTTT. Protein product: CASSRTVLSTDTQYF.

The V gene is TRBV29-1, the J gene TRBJ2-5; a weak D match, TRBD2 (5 bases). Germline V gene data show CDR1 as SQVTM and CDR2 as ANQGSEA. V was trimmed by 3 bases and J by 2 bases, leaving 10 bases between them. This CDR3 is built from 13 residues. CDR3 in DNA: TGCAGCGTTGACAGCGGAAGGCAAGAGACCCAGTACTTC. This codes for CSVDSGRQETQYF.

The rearrangement uses TRBV5-1 and TRBJ2-6; unclear D gene. The CDR3 length is 18 residues. V lost 4 bases to trimming and J lost 1 base, with 18 bases between them. CDR1 is SGHRS and CDR2 is YFSETQ in the germline V gene. The CDR3 sequence: CASSVSPPLGSGANVLTF. In DNA, the CDR3 is TGCGCCAGCAGCGTCTCGCCCCCTCTAGGGTCTGGGGCCAACGTCCTGACTTTC.

The V gene is TRBV20-1, the J gene TRBJ1-2, with 8 bases identical to TRBD1. Germline V gene sequence: CDR1 DFQATT, CDR2 SNEGSKA (reference sequence). This CDR3 region has 15 residues. Unmatched junction bases numbered 13, after V lost 7 bases and J lost 3 bases. CDR3 residues: CSGGGAGGADYGYTF. The CDR3 coding sequence is TGCAGTGGCGGGGGAGCAGGGGGCGCGGACTATGGCTACACCTTC.

This sequence joins TRBV5-4 and TRBJ1-2; 8 bases agree with TRBD1. V dropped 0 bases and J dropped 7; count of bases not matched to a gene: 5. Germline lookup yields CDR1 SGHNT and CDR2 YYREEE (reference sequence). CDR3 size: 14 residues. The CDR3 DNA follows: TGTGCCAGCAGCTTGGGGGGACAGGTCGTTGGCTACACCTTC. This encodes CASSLGGQVVGYTF.

This clonotype was seen only a few times. This chain joins TRBV7-2 and TRBJ1-2; D is unclear. Germline CDR1 SGHTA, CDR2 FQGNSA. Trimming took off 1 base at V and 2 bases at J, with 8 bases between the two ends. The length of the CDR3 is 14 residues. The CDR3 DNA reads TGTGCCAGCAGCTTAGGGTGGGGAAACTATGGCTACACCTTC. Amino acid sequence: CASSLGWGNYGYTF.

The chain is built from TRBV30 and TRBJ2-7, with 7 bases that match TRBD1. J lost 3 bases, V lost 4 bases, and 3 bases had no gene match. Germline V gives CDR1 GTSNPN, CDR2 SVGIG (reference sequence). The CDR3 spans 12 residues. This CDR3 is CAWNWDSYEQYF. The CDR3 nucleotides are TGTGCCTGGAACTGGGACAGCTACGAGCAGTACTTC.

This rearrangement joins TRBV3-1 to TRBJ1-2, with D possibly matching TRBD1 (5 bases). CDR3 length: 13 amino acids. Per the germline V gene, CDR1 is LGHDT and CDR2 is YNNKEL (reference sequence). V lost 0 bases and J 7 bases, leaving 9 bases between the germline ends. The DNA of the CDR3 is TGTGCCAGCAGCCAAGACGGGGGTCGTGGCTACACCTTC. This sequence encodes CASSQDGGRGYTF. The full variable domain, with the rest looked up from reference TRBV3-1 and TRBJ1-2, is DTAVSQTPKYLVTQMGNDKSIKCEQNLGHDTMYWYKQDSKKFLKIMFSYNNKELIINETVPNRFSPKSPDKAHLNLHINSLELGDSAVYFCASSQDGGRGYTFGSGTRLTVV.

The V call is TRBV4-1, the J call TRBJ1-6; D uncertain. The CDR3 has 15 residues. Trimming took 0 bases from V and 0 from J, leaving 3 bases between them. Germline-derived CDR1 and CDR2 are MGHRA and YSYEKL. CDR3 in amino acids: CASSQENSYNSPLHF. For the CDR3, the DNA is TGCGCCAGCAGCCAAGAGAACTCCTATAATTCACCCCTCCACTTT.

This rearrangement joins TRBV18 to TRBJ2-1; D is unclear. In germline, CDR1 is KGHSH, CDR2 LQKENI. V was trimmed by 0 bases and J by 8 bases, leaving 11 bases between them. The CDR3 runs 14 residues. CDR3 in amino acids: CASSPPGLGDEQFF. CDR3 in DNA: TGTGCCAGCTCACCACCGGGTCTAGGTGATGAGCAGTTCTTC.

V and J are TRBV6-5 and TRBJ2-1; TRBD1 matches at 9 bases. V shed 4 bases and J 1 base; nucleotides not matched to a gene: 8. The V gene's germline CDR1 is MNHEY and CDR2 SVGAGI. The CDR3 sequence is 17 residues long. The CDR3 DNA sequence: TGTGCCAGCAGTTCCACCCCGGGACAGGGATCCTACAATGAGCAGTTCTTC. This codes for CASSSTPGQGSYNEQFF.

The V gene is TRBV19, the J gene TRBJ2-6, with D maybe TRBD1 (6 bases). Trimming took off 6 bases at V and 0 bases at J, with 15 bases between the two ends. The CDR3 is made up of 17 amino acids. CDR1 and CDR2 from the germline V gene are LNHDA and SQIVND (reference sequence). CDR3 residues: CASRPGQYSSGANVLTF. DNA for the CDR3: TGTGCCAGTAGACCCGGACAGTACAGCTCTGGGGCCAACGTCCTGACTTTC. Using reference TRBV19 and TRBJ2-6 for the parts outside the CDR3, the full variable domain is DGGITQSPKYLFRKEGQNVTLSCEQNLNHDAMYWYRQDPGQGLRLIYYSQIVNDFQKGDIAEGYSVSREKKESFPLTVTSAQKNPTAFYLCASRPGQYSSGANVLTFGAGSRLTVL.

The chain recombines TRBV7-4 with TRBJ1-2, with D perhaps matching TRBD1 (5 bases). The V end lost 0 bases, the J end lost 0 bases, and 11 bases lay between the germline ends. This CDR3 has 16 amino acids. Germline V gives CDR1 SGHVT, CDR2 SQSDAQ. CDR3 protein: CASSLAVAGSNYGYTF. CDR3 bases: TGTGCCAGCAGCTTAGCGGTGGCAGGGTCTAACTATGGCTACACCTTC.

The chain couples TRBV15 to TRBJ2-5; unclear D gene. This CDR3 contains 12 residues. Trimming removed 2 bases from V and 9 bases from J, with 10 bases in between. Germline CDR1 and CDR2: LNHNV and YYDKDF (reference sequence). The DNA of the CDR3 is TGTGCCACCAGCAGATCCGGTGGAGCCCAGTACTTC. It is translated as CATSRSGGAQYF.

CDR3 sequence: CSAKTTGTEPLHF. The DNA for the CDR3 is TGCAGTGCTAAAACCACCGGGACAGAACCCCTCCACTTT. The V gene is TRBV20-1, the J gene TRBJ1-6; 7 bases fit TRBD1. CDR3 length equals 13 residues. Germline CDR1 is DFQATT and CDR2 is SNEGSKA (reference sequence). J was trimmed by 12 bases and V by 4 bases; bases with no gene match: 9.

This clonotype was counted once. The J gene is TRBJ2-3, the V gene TRBV20-1, with 8 nucleotides matching TRBD1. CDR3 length equals 15 residues. Germline-derived CDR1 and CDR2 are DFQATT and SNEGSKA (reference sequence). V was clipped by 4 bases and J by 5 bases; unmatched bases: 11. The CDR3 coding sequence is TGCAGTGCTATTAGGACAGGGTCCTTCAGAGATACGCAGTATTTT. Translating it yields CSAIRTGSFRDTQYF.

This sequence joins TRBV7-9 and TRBJ1-5; TRBD1 matches at 9 bases. V shed 3 bases, J shed 10 bases, and the junction held 4 bases outside the gene matches. There are 13 residues in the CDR3. Germline CDR1 reads SEHNR; CDR2 reads FQNEAQ (reference sequence). The CDR3 region is CASSLGDRVPQHF. The CDR3 nucleotides read TGTGCCAGCAGCTTGGGGGACAGGGTCCCCCAGCATTTT.

The chain uses TRBV25-1 and TRBJ2-1, with TRBD2 matching over 8 bases. There are 15 residues in the CDR3. Germline-derived CDR1 and CDR2 are MGHDK and SYGVNS. J gave up 9 bases and V 3 bases, and 10 bases lay outside the gene matches. CDR3 region: CASSEPAGARPEQFF. CDR3 nucleotide sequence: TGTGCCAGCAGTGAGCCAGCGGGGGCCCGTCCTGAGCAGTTCTTC.

This rearrangement joins TRBV18 to TRBJ2-2; D is unresolved. The CDR3 is made up of 11 amino acids. Germline-derived CDR1 and CDR2 are KGHSH and LQKENI. The V end lost 2 bases, the J end lost 5 bases, and 0 bases lay between the germline ends. CDR3 protein: CASSPTGELFF. The CDR3 nucleotides are TGTGCCAGCTCACCAACCGGGGAGCTGTTTTTT.

The V gene is TRBV25-1, the J gene TRBJ1-2, with D hard to call. CDR3 length equals 13 residues. V gave up 10 bases and J gave up 4 bases, with 16 bases separating them. Germline V gives CDR1 MGHDK, CDR2 SYGVNS. The CDR3: CATGHPGIYGYTF. CDR3 bases: TGTGCCACCGGGCATCCCGGGATCTATGGCTACACCTTC.

This chain links TRBV29-1 with TRBJ2-7; the match to TRBD1 covers 12 bases. From germline, CDR1 is SQVTM and CDR2 ANQGSEA. V shed 5 bases and J 6 bases; nucleotides not matched to a gene: 5. CDR3 length: 13 amino acids. CDR3 sequence: CSVSRDRGLEQYF. For the CDR3, the DNA is TGCAGCGTTTCTCGGGACAGGGGGCTCGAGCAGTACTTC.

The chain recombines TRBV25-1 with TRBJ2-7, with TRBD1 matching 8 bases. Germline CDR1 and CDR2: MGHDK and SYGVNS. CDR3 length: 14 residues. The J segment lost 3 bases and the V segment lost 4 bases, leaving 5 bases of the junction unmatched. CDR3 DNA: TGTGCCAGCAGTGGCAGGACAGGGCTCTACGAGCAGTACTTC. The encoded protein is CASSGRTGLYEQYF.

The CDR3 DNA reads as TGTGCCAGCAGCTTCACTCTAGGCAATGAGCAGTTCTTC. Its translation: CASSFTLGNEQFF. V and J are TRBV5-4 and TRBJ2-1; D uncertain. Per germline, CDR1 SGHNT and CDR2 YYREEE (reference sequence). CDR3 length: 13 residues. V lost 2 bases, J lost 6 bases, and 9 bases lay in between.

The chain recombines TRBV28 with TRBJ2-7; weak D call: TRBD2 (6 bases). Trimming took off 6 bases at V and 0 bases at J, with 15 bases between the two ends. The CDR3 has 15 residues. CDR1 is MDHEN, CDR2 SYDVKM, per germline. CDR3 sequence reads: CASREGPSGSYEQYF. The CDR3 coding sequence is TGTGCCAGCAGGGAGGGGCCGTCCGGCTCCTACGAGCAGTACTTC.

This rearrangement joins TRBV20-1 to TRBJ1-6; TRBD1 matches at 8 bases. V was clipped by 4 bases and J by 5 bases; unmatched bases: 4. This CDR3 has 14 amino acids. Germline CDR1 reads DFQATT; CDR2 reads SNEGSKA (reference sequence). The CDR3 here is CSATKTGDNSPLHF. Written as DNA, the CDR3 is TGCAGTGCTACAAAGACAGGGGATAATTCACCCCTCCACTTT.

The chain employs TRBV20-1 and TRBJ2-1; D is perhaps TRBD1 (5 bases). V lost 5 bases and J 8 bases, leaving 16 bases between the germline ends. Germline lookup yields CDR1 DFQATT and CDR2 SNEGSKA (reference sequence). The CDR3 runs to 13 residues. The CDR3 nucleotides read TGCAGTGCTCCAAAAACCCAGGGCTATGAGCAGTTCTTC. Its protein product is CSAPKTQGYEQFF.